Reported below is one T cell receptor (beta chain). Its target is not known. As to time point: cycle 4 day 1 (C4D1), after less than 7 weeks of nivolumab. In every patient, relapse followed autologous stem cell transplantation, while exposure to brentuximab vedotin differed. Purified CD4+ T cells were obtained from thawed PBMCs through magnetic negative selection. Libraries were prepared by immunoSEQ multiplex PCR; TCRdb keeps only in-frame clonotypes and omits some of them. The sample gives about 17,000 clones, around 74% of which show up once; 2% to 2.5% is in the top ten. The data were taken from a study of PD-1 blockade in classical Hodgkin lymphoma. The study, taken as a whole, reports: The authors have not defined what causes the repertoire differences, possibly disease activity or prior therapy. Partial responders and progressors had significantly lower baseline TCR diversity.

Germline CDR1 reads LNHDA; CDR2 reads SQIVND (reference sequence). V lost 5 bases to trimming and J lost 4 bases, with 11 bases between them. CDR3 length: 14 residues. This receptor was taken from a human donor with classical Hodgkin lymphoma. V is TRBV19 and J is TRBJ2-2; D is unclear. The sample was CD4+ T cells from blood, taken before the fourth cycle of nivolumab. The CDR3 protein is CASSSDAGTGELFF. The CDR3 DNA is TGTGCCAGTAGTTCTGACGCCGGCACCGGGGAGCTGTTTTTT.